These 26 T cell receptor beta chains share one sample of origin, sequenced in a study of post-analysis software for immune sequencing data. Overall study results and limits: With TRBV5-6, TRBV5-1 and TRBV20-1 included, 4 to 6 TRBV segments were more frequent in patients than in controls.

Unique molecular identifiers had been added to the TCR beta cDNA libraries. Via MiXCR, TCRdb re-called the PCR reads, giving one row per CDR3 protein. This table holds roughly 540,000 distinct CDR3 sequences, less than 40% found once. Antigens for these TCRs are unknown. Sequencing was done on a sample of blood. These TCRs come from a girl aged 2-17 years with multiple sclerosis.

The J gene is TRBJ2-5, the V gene TRBV12-3 or TRBV12-4; the D gene is possibly TRBD1 (5 bases). Trimming shortened V by 5 bases and J by 3 bases, and 7 bases separated the two germline ends. The CDR3 has 12 residues. In DNA form, the CDR3 reads TGTGCCAGCAGTATCAGGGAAGAGACCCAGTACTTC. Translation gives CASSIREETQYF.

About this clonotype: An end of the junction differs from the germline gene, which may be a read error. V gene TRBV12-3 or TRBV12-4 combines with J gene TRBJ1-1; perhaps TRBD1 as D (5 bases). The CDR3 consists of 14 residues. CDR3 amino acids: CASRLDAGPVEAFF. For the CDR3, the DNA is TGTGCCAGCAGGTTAGACGCGGGGCCGGTTGAAGCTTTCTTT.

Comments on this clonotype: Because the CDR3's place on the DNA is in doubt, the DNA is left out and the CDR3 is given as listed by TCRdb. The genes are TRBV7-2 and TRBJ2-1; TRBD1, the table's D call, was not compared with the DNA. The V gene's germline CDR1 is SGHTA and CDR2 FQGNSA. The CDR3 sequence runs 14 residues, both termini included. The chain's CDR3 is CAGSTVGPGSEQFF.

The chain recombines TRBV7-6 with TRBJ1-1; D possibly corresponds to TRBD1 (6 bases). The CDR3 is 15 amino acids. The germline V gene encodes CDR1 SGHVS and CDR2 FNYEAQ. V lost 1 base, J lost 4 bases, and 13 bases lay in between. CDR3 residues: CASSLEAGDSTEAFF. The CDR3 nucleotides are TGTGCCAGCAGCTTAGAAGCAGGGGATAGCACTGAAGCTTTCTTT.

The sample holds a few counts of this clonotype. Since a much larger clone is just one base distant, this may be a read error. The chain carries TRBV4-1 and TRBJ2-5; 12 bases are a match to TRBD2. Germline V gene sequence: CDR1 MGHRA, CDR2 YSYEKL. This CDR3 is 17 amino acids long. The CDR3 loop reads CASSLGLAGSGQETRYF. The CDR3, as DNA: TGCGCCAGCAGCCTCGGACTAGCGGGGAGTGGGCAAGAGACCCGGTACTTC.

This clonotype showed up just a few times. This chain joins TRBV29-1 and TRBJ2-3; D may be TRBD1 (5 bases). V shed 6 bases and J shed 4 bases, with 23 bases lying between them. CDR3 length equals 16 residues. Germline CDR1 SQVTM, CDR2 ANQGSEA. This chain's CDR3 is CSVRMTPGAAADTQYF. The CDR3 DNA is TGCAGCGTCAGGATGACCCCTGGGGCGGCAGCAGATACGCAGTATTTT.

This clonotype was counted a few times. This sequence joins TRBV12-3 or TRBV12-4 and TRBJ1-1; TRBD1 agrees at 7 bases. The trim removed 4 bases at V and 3 bases at J, leaving 8 bases unmatched. The CDR3 contains 15 residues. The CDR3 sequence: CASSSLVTGDTEAFF. CDR3 DNA: TGTGCCAGCAGTTCGTTGGTTACAGGGGACACTGAAGCTTTCTTT.

The gene calls are TRBV4-1 and TRBJ2-6; maybe TRBD2 (7 bases). The V end lost 1 base, the J end lost 0 bases, and 25 bases lay between the germline ends. Per the germline V gene, CDR1 is MGHRA and CDR2 is YSYEKL. There are 22 residues in the CDR3. CDR3 DNA sequence: TGCGCCAGCAGCCAAGGGAGTGTATGGGGGGGGCCTCACAACTCTGGGGCCAACGTCCTGACTTTC. Protein: CASSQGSVWGGPHNSGANVLTF.

This clonotype has more than one count but fewer than ten. The chain recombines TRBV7-3 with TRBJ2-1; no clear D gene. The CDR3 is made up of 17 amino acids. Germline V lookup: CDR1 SGHTA, CDR2 FQGTGA. V was pared by 1 base and J by 5 bases, with 18 bases between. The CDR3 here is CASSLSPSIGQDNEQFF. CDR3 DNA: TGTGCCAGCAGCTTAAGTCCCTCGATAGGGCAAGACAATGAGCAGTTCTTC.

The chain combines TRBV5-1 with TRBJ2-1, with 12 nucleotides matching TRBD2. Germline V CDR1 and CDR2: SGHRS, YFSETQ. With V trimmed by 4 bases and J by 7 bases, 9 bases remained unmatched. The CDR3 is 16 amino acids. DNA for the CDR3: TGCGCCAGCAGCACCCCGACTAGCGGGGGTTGGAATGAGCAGTTCTTC. Its protein product is CASSTPTSGGWNEQFF.

V is TRBV20-1 and J is TRBJ2-7, with a weak D call TRBD1 (5 bases). The V end lost 5 bases, the J end lost 1 base, and 15 bases lay between the germline ends. The CDR3 has 14 amino acids. From germline, CDR1 is DFQATT and CDR2 SNEGSKA (reference sequence). The CDR3 region has the DNA TGCAGTGCTCCGAAGGTGGACAAATCCTACGAGCAGTACTTC. Its protein is CSAPKVDKSYEQYF.

The genes are TRBV7-9 and TRBJ1-5; TRBD1 is a possible D gene (5 bases). Trimming stripped 5 bases from V and 0 bases from J, with 14 bases between. The CDR3 has 16 amino acids. The germline gives CDR1 SEHNR, CDR2 FQNEAQ (reference sequence). CDR3 residues: CASSQGVSGSNQPQHF. CDR3 nucleotide sequence: TGTGCCAGCAGCCAGGGAGTCAGCGGTAGCAATCAGCCCCAGCATTTT. The whole variable domain, remainder taken from reference TRBV7-9 and TRBJ1-5, is DTGVSQNPRHKITKRGQNVTFRCDPISEHNRLYWYRQTLGQGPEFLTYFQNEAQLEKSRLLSDRFSAERPKGSFSTLEIQRTEQGDSAMYLCASSQGVSGSNQPQHFGDGTRLSIL.

The DNA of the CDR3 is TGTGCCAGCAACACGCTCGAACGGGCTTTCTTT. Encoded protein: CASNTLERAFF. V is TRBV7-9 and J is TRBJ1-1, with unresolved D. The germline V gene encodes CDR1 SEHNR and CDR2 FQNEAQ (reference sequence). The germline V and J ends were trimmed by 7 bases and 11 bases, with 14 bases remaining between them. This CDR3 region has 11 residues.

J is TRBJ1-4 and V is TRBV6-5; no clear D gene. The germline gives CDR1 MNHEY, CDR2 SVGAGI. Trimming took 1 base from V and 1 from J, leaving 13 bases between them. The CDR3 spans 17 residues. This CDR3 is CASSYLSLLGTNEKLFF. Here the CDR3 DNA reads TGTGCCAGCAGTTACTTGAGCCTCTTAGGAACTAATGAAAAACTGTTTTTT.

A few counts support this clonotype. The genes are TRBV12-3 or TRBV12-4 and TRBJ2-2, with D perhaps given as TRBD1 or TRBD2 (5 bases each). This CDR3 is 14 amino acids long. V was pared by 2 bases and J by 2 bases, with 6 bases between. The CDR3 loop is CASSLRGNTGELFF. CDR3 sequence (DNA): TGTGCCAGCAGTTTACGGGGCAACACCGGGGAGCTGTTTTTT.

V and J are TRBV27 and TRBJ1-5, with D possibly being TRBD1 (6 bases). The CDR3 loop spans 15 amino acids. Trimming took 5 bases from V and 6 from J, leaving 17 bases between them. The germline V gene encodes CDR1 MNHEY and CDR2 SMNVEV (reference sequence). The DNA of the CDR3 is TGTGCCAGCAGTCTAGGTACAGGGAGAGGTCAGCCCCAGCATTTT. Its protein is CASSLGTGRGQPQHF.

The V call is TRBV7-2, the J call TRBJ1-3; D gene uncertain. The V gene lost 2 bases and the J gene lost 4 bases, with 12 bases spanning the gap. CDR1 is SGHTA and CDR2 is FQGNSA in the germline V gene. The CDR3 runs to 15 residues. CDR3 sequence: CASSLKWGSGNTIYF. The CDR3 DNA sequence: TGTGCCAGCAGCTTAAAATGGGGTTCCGGAAACACCATATATTTT.

This chain connects TRBV4-1 to TRBJ1-3; maybe TRBD1 (6 bases). The germline CDR1 and CDR2 sequences are MGHRA and YSYEKL. The CDR3 consists of 16 residues. Trimming shortened V by 2 bases and J by 0 bases, and 11 bases separated the two germline ends. CDR3 sequence: CASSQFRTDSGNTIYF. In DNA form, the CDR3 reads TGCGCCAGCAGCCAATTCAGGACAGACTCTGGAAACACCATATATTTT.

The chain carries TRBV7-9 and TRBJ2-7; 9 bases are shared with TRBD1. J lost 4 bases, V lost 5 bases, and 6 bases had no gene match. Germline V gives CDR1 SEHNR, CDR2 FQNEAQ (reference sequence). CDR3 length equals 14 residues. The CDR3 sequence: CASSPWDRAYEQYF. DNA for the CDR3: TGTGCCAGCAGCCCCTGGGACAGGGCGTACGAGCAGTACTTC.

The V call is TRBV6-6, the J call TRBJ1-2, with 7 bases lining up with TRBD1. Germline V gives CDR1 MNHNY, CDR2 SVGAGI (reference sequence). The length of the CDR3 is 16 residues. V shed 7 bases, J shed 0 bases, and the junction held 11 bases outside the gene matches. In DNA form, the CDR3 reads TGTGCCAGCACAAAGACAGGGCCGGAAGCTAACTATGGCTACACCTTC. Translating it yields CASTKTGPEANYGYTF.

V gene TRBV20-1 combines with J gene TRBJ2-7, with 9 positions matching TRBD1. The J segment lost 3 bases and the V segment lost 5 bases, leaving 8 bases of the junction unmatched. Germline V gene data show CDR1 as DFQATT and CDR2 as SNEGSKA (reference sequence). CDR3 size: 14 residues. The CDR3 spells CSAGERGQGYEQYF. CDR3 DNA: TGCAGTGCTGGCGAAAGGGGACAGGGCTACGAGCAGTACTTC.

The chain recombines TRBV2 with TRBJ1-1; no definite D call. CDR1 is SNHLY, CDR2 FYNNEI, per germline. The CDR3 length is 15 residues. V was pared by 7 bases and J by 5 bases, with 20 bases between. This CDR3 reads CASIFESGFGTEAFF. CDR3 bases: TGTGCCAGCATTTTTGAGTCGGGGTTCGGGACTGAAGCTTTCTTT.

This clonotype has a handful of counts. V is TRBV20-1 and J is TRBJ2-7; D is perhaps TRBD1 or TRBD2 (5 bases each). V lost 1 base and J lost 6, with 13 bases in between. CDR3 length: 13 residues. CDR1 and CDR2 from the germline V gene are DFQATT and SNEGSKA (reference sequence). DNA of the CDR3: TGCAGTGCTAGAGTCCCGGGACCCCTCGAGCAGTACTTC. This codes for CSARVPGPLEQYF.

Concerning this clonotype itself: One junction end does not reproduce the germline sequence, and a read error may be involved. The chain carries TRBV5-6 and TRBJ1-1, with D hard to call. The CDR3 extends over 13 amino acids. In germline, CDR1 is SGHDT, CDR2 YYEEEE. CDR3 nucleotide sequence: TGTGCCAGCAGCTACCAATCCCCGGGATCCCGCCTATTT. It encodes CASSYQSPGSRLF.

This clonotype was detected only a few times. The gene calls are TRBV20-1 and TRBJ1-5; no clear D. The CDR3 totals 11 residues. CDR1 DFQATT and CDR2 SNEGSKA come from the germline V gene (reference sequence). The CDR3 DNA reads as TGCCACCGGACTGCCAATCAGCCCCAGCATTTT. This encodes CHRTANQPQHF.

This clonotype came up a few times. The chain uses TRBV20-1 and TRBJ2-1; 9 bases agree with TRBD1. Germline CDR1 and CDR2: DFQATT and SNEGSKA (reference sequence). This CDR3 contains 14 residues. With V trimmed by 0 bases and J by 9 bases, 6 bases remained unmatched. The CDR3 spells CSARDDRGSGEQFF. In DNA form, the CDR3 reads TGCAGTGCTAGAGACGACAGGGGGTCGGGTGAGCAGTTCTTC.